This T cell receptor beta chain was captured by sequencing in a study of shared clonotypes between healthy human individuals. The CDR3 sequence is 12 residues long. The V and J ends lost 4 bases and 4 bases respectively, with 7 bases between them. Germline assignment: CDR1 KGHSH and CDR2 LQKENI. Study-wide findings and caveats: Naive subsets generally had larger estimated richness than memory subsets. Lower generation probabilities were found for non-shared clonotypes than for those shared by all four donors.

Generated by immunoSEQ multiplex PCR, the TCRdb table keeps only in-frame clones and is missing some. Of approximately 2,000,000 clones listed, 85% to 95% are singletons. Note on this clone: Its antigen remains unidentified.

Participating donors were healthy, HIV-negative adults free of recent acute infections or vaccinations. The investigators split CD4+ cells into a CD45RA+ naive subset and a CD45RA-negative memory subset. The chain recombines TRBV18 with TRBJ2-5; D unresolved. The TCR was taken from a man aged 18 to 30 in good health. Some clones in this sample may be carry-over from other donors' samples. Sequenced sample: naive CD4+ T cells from PBMCs. Subset denoted: CD45RA+ positively selected. CDR3 protein: CASSRAPETQYF. DNA of the CDR3: TGTGCCAGCTCACGGGCCCCAGAGACCCAGTACTTC.